This T cell receptor (beta chain) appears in the sequencing data of a study of T cells after yellow fever vaccination. At the level of the study: With SMART-Seq v4 Ultra Low Input, the fractions containing low cell numbers were prepared.

CDR1 and CDR2 from the germline V gene are SGHDN and FVKESK. The CDR3 is 16 residues long. V shed 4 bases and J shed 0 bases, with 10 bases lying between them. From the 5' RACE reads, TCRdb called clonotypes with MiXCR, one entry per CDR3 protein. This sample has roughly 56,000 distinct CDR3 sequences, with around 5.4% found just once. This clonotype came up a few times. The study, taken as a whole, reports: Post-booster repertoires contained most primary-vaccination clones again (roughly 97% CD4, over 70% CD8).

The sample in question was PBMCs, either bulk or a sorted T-cell subset (CD4+, CD8+, memory, or dextramer-sorted; not recorded which), obtained on the day of the yellow fever booster vaccination. The receptor was isolated from a man between 18 and 29 years old who received the YFV17D yellow fever vaccine. The rearrangement links TRBV14 to TRBJ1-6; D is undetermined. The CDR3 DNA is TGTGCCAGCAGCCCCACAGCGAGCTCCTATAATTCACCCCTCCACTTT. Its protein is CASSPTASSYNSPLHF.